This T cell receptor beta chain was observed in a study of prognosis after radiotherapy for stage I lung cancer. Trimming removed 3 bases at V and 7 bases at J, with 15 bases between. Germline V lookup: CDR1 GTSNPN, CDR2 SVGIG (reference sequence). The CDR3 runs 13 residues. Two-round multiplex PCR on genomic DNA was the method by which TCR beta CDR3 was amplified. Every TRBV and TRBJ gene had its own specific primer in first-round PCR. TCRdb passed the multiplex PCR reads through MiXCR, listing each CDR3 protein once. In the table there are around 29,000 distinct CDR3 sequences, 35% to 55% of which are singletons.

Here the sequenced sample was PBMCs, taken before or after stereotactic body radiation therapy (not recorded which). The genes are TRBV30 and TRBJ1-2; D is possibly TRBD1 (6 bases). The TCR sequence derives from a donor aged 50 or older with non-small cell lung cancer. CDR3 sequence reads: CAWRGGRRGGYTF. CDR3 coding DNA: TGTGCCTGGAGGGGGGGGCGGAGGGGTGGCTACACCTTC.